This TCR beta chain was observed in a study of blood T cell repertoires in COVID-19 (dated by TCRdb to about 2020). For context, the study as a whole: Collaborator samples came from the United States, Italy and Spain and covered acute and convalescent phases of COVID-19. HLA class I and class II types, where available, came from metadata supplied by the sample provider rather than from assay-based typing. Samples came from the ongoing ImmuneRACE study (first 160 participants) plus 1,254 subjects from 6 global collaborators. The sample metadata nearly always contained a de-identified subject ID, COVID-19 status, age in years and sex. The repertoires were released in a freely available public database intended as a resource for research on the immune response to SARS-CoV-2. The material from the prospective study consisted of cDNA or gDNA derived from T cells, B-cell-depleted T cells, or PBMCs. The dataset comprised deeply sampled blood TCRbeta repertoires from subjects exposed to, actively infected with, or recovered from COVID-19.

Overall results and qualifications from the work: How much clinical and demographic metadata was included differed by source and by participant, and the metadata was provided uncurated.

TCRbeta CDR3 regions were amplified from genomic DNA by means of the immunoSEQ Assay, a bias-controlled multiplex PCR. As for how the authors treated the data: Nucleated cell counts per sample were estimated from amplification of reference gene primers within the assay. To quantify the absolute abundance of each unique TCRbeta CDR3 rearrangement, sequence reads were collapsed and filtered. For each sample, productive Simpson clonality was calculated by taking the square root of Simpson's diversity index across productive rearrangements. The table comes from immuneACCESS by way of TCRdb, which keeps in-frame sequences with V and J called. Part of the clones is missing from these tables; in studies checked, under half for an unresolved V gene and the rest for unknown reasons. V, J and clone size were drawn from that table, and D and trimming were deduced from the DNA. This sample lists about 190,000 clones; roughly four fifths were detected once. Clones ranked in the top ten supply around 11% of the sample.

Each collaborating institution followed its own protocols to collect whole blood in K2EDTA tubes. For TCRbeta analysis, collaborators shipped samples as frozen whole blood, isolated PBMCs, or DNA extracted from either of those sample types. A remark on this clone: Its antigen is still unknown. The record has no base qualities; no much larger clone is one base away.

The sample consisted of peripheral blood. This receptor was obtained from a woman aged 45-65 years with acute or convalescent COVID-19.

The DNA reads TGTGCCACCAGTGATCCGGCGGGGGCCCGGTACTTC. It translates as CATSDPAGARYF. In this chain, TRBV24-1 is recombined with TRBJ2-7; the D region possibly corresponds to TRBD2 (7 bases align). The CDR3 has 12 amino acids, counting the end cysteine and phenylalanine. Only CDR3 DNA remains: 36 bases, in frame from the first base. Looking up the germline V gene yields CDR1 KGHDR and CDR2 SFDVKD. V gives up 3 bases and J gives up 12 bases, and the segment between their germline ends measures 14 bases.